A selection of T cell receptor beta chains follows, all from one sample in a study of T cell responses to AZD1222 COVID-19 vaccine. The assay was immunoSEQ multiplex PCR, and TCRdb's table has in-frame clones only and misses some. The sample includes approximately 130,000 clones, over 90% of them seen just once. Source: peripheral blood, taken on day 0 of AZD1222 vaccination. The source of these receptors is an adult in good health. Each CDR3 is given with its conserved first and last residue. D genes are given only for firm matches. Only some rows state a clone size, as once, few, many or a class for expanded clones.

>TRBJ2-5|-|TRBV10-3|TRBD2
TGTGCCATCAGTGAGCCCGGGACTACCCAAGAGACCCAGTACTTC
CAISEPGTTQETQYF
>TRBJ2-1|-|TRBV25-1|-
TGTGCCAGCAGAGACTACAATGAGCAGTTCTTC
CASRDYNEQFF
>TRBJ1-1|-|TRBV9|-
TGTGCCAGCAGCGTAGATGGGGGGGGCACTGAAGCTTTCTTT
CASSVDGGGTEAFF
>TRBJ2-7|-|TRBV30|TRBD1
TGTGCCTGGAGTTCGGGGACAGGCAGATTTACCGGGCAGTACTTC
CAWSSGTGRFTGQYF
>TRBJ2-1|-|TRBV2|-
TGTGCCAGCGAGTGGTCCTACAATGAGCAGTTCTTC
CASEWSYNEQFF
>TRBJ1-2|-|TRBV6-5|-
TGTGCCAGCAGTTACCGAAACCGCTACTACACCTTC
CASSYRNRYYTF
>TRBJ2-1|-|TRBV6-1|-
TGTGCCAGCAGTGAAGGGTACAATGAGCAGTTCTTC
CASSEGYNEQFF
>TRBJ1-2|-|TRBV6-5|-
TGTGCCAGCATACAAGGGGACTATGGCTACACCTTC
CASIQGDYGYTF
>TRBJ1-1|-|TRBV7-9|-
TGTGCCAGCACCCTCCCCCTGCAGGGGACTGAAGCTTTCTTT
CASTLPLQGTEAFF
>TRBJ1-2|-|TRBV5-1|-
TGCGCCAGCAGCTCCACTAGGACGATTGGGAACCTGGGCACCTTC
CASSSTRTIGNLGTF
>TRBJ1-5|-|TRBV19|-
TGTGCCAGTAGTCCAAGGGACGGACCAAGTTTGCATTTT
CASSPRDGPSLHF
>TRBJ1-2|-|TRBV14|TRBD1
TGTGCCAGCAGCCAGACAGGGCAATACGTCGATGGCTACACCTTC
CASSQTGQYVDGYTF
>TRBJ2-7|-|TRBV9|TRBD2
TGTGCCAGCGCCCCTAGCGGGGGGGGCTACGAGCAGTACTTC
CASAPSGGGYEQYF
>TRBJ2-3|-|TRBV18|-
TGTGCCAGCTCACCATCAGATACGCAGTATTTT
CASSPSDTQYF
>TRBJ2-5|-|TRBV18|-
TGTGCCAGCTCAGGACTTGGAGGCCAAGAGACCCAGTACTTC
CASSGLGGQETQYF
>TRBJ2-3|-|TRBV27|TRBD1
TGTGCCAGCAGAGAACCCGGGACAGGGAGACACACAGATACGCAGTATTTT
CASREPGTGRHTDTQYF
>TRBJ2-5|-|TRBV6-5|-
TGTGCCAGCAGTTACGGGATAGGAGAGACCCAGTACTTC
CASSYGIGETQYF
>TRBJ1-1|once|TRBV18|-
TGTGCCAGCTCCTCAGAATCGTCCAGCGCCACTGAAGCTTTCTTT
CASSSESSSATEAFF
>TRBJ1-6|-|TRBV5-1|TRBD1
TGCGCCAGCAGCTTGGGGGACAGCTTTTATAATTCACCCCTCCACTTT
CASSLGDSFYNSPLHF
>TRBJ1-5|-|TRBV9|-
TGTGCCAGCAGCGTAGACGGGCAGGCGTATCAGCCCCAGCATTTT
CASSVDGQAYQPQHF